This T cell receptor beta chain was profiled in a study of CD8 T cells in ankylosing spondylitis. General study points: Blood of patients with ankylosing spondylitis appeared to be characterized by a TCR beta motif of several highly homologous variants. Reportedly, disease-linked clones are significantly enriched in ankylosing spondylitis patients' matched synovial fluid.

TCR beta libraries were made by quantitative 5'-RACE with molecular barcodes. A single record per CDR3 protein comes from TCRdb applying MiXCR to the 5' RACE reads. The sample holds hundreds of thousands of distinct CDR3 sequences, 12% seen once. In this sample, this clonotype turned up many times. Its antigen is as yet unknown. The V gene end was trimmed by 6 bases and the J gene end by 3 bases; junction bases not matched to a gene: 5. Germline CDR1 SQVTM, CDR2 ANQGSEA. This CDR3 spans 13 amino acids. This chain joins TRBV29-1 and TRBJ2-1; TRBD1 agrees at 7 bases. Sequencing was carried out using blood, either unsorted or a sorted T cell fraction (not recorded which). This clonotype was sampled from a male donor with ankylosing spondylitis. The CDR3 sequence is CSVRWDSYNEQFF. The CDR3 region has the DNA TGCAGCGTCCGTTGGGACAGCTACAATGAGCAGTTCTTC.